The T cell receptor (beta chain) under discussion was sequenced for a study of blood T cell repertoires in COVID-19. At the level of the study: Some COVID-19 samples were acute and others convalescent; all came from the United States, Italy and Spain.

Per the study methods: Reference gene primer amplification yielded estimated nucleated cell counts. Only in-frame clones appear in the TCRdb table, and some are missing; sequencing was by immunoSEQ multiplex PCR. The V and J calls and the clone size are those of that table, but D and trimming were determined from the DNA. The sample includes more than 100,000 clones, roughly 84% of them seen just once. There are 18 residues in the CDR3. Germline CDR1 reads SEHNR; CDR2 reads FQNEAQ (reference sequence). Unmatched junction bases numbered 15, after V lost 5 bases and J lost 5 bases. J is TRBJ1-6 and V is TRBV7-9; TRBD1 matches 7 bases. The sequence was collected from a woman aged 25-40 years who had recovered from COVID-19. Sequencing was done on a sample of peripheral blood. CDR3 amino acids: CASSRTHGGGTDNSPLHF. The CDR3 DNA is TGTGCCAGCAGCCGAACCCATGGGGGCGGGACAGATAATTCACCCCTCCACTTT.